A single sample gave rise to the 24 T cell receptor beta chains below, sequenced in a study of beta chain features in type 1 diabetes. General study findings and limits: TCRB CDR3s were moderately but significantly shorter in Type 1 diabetes patients in all four CD4+ subsets.

No antigen has been assigned to these receptors. cDNA synthesis used the whole RNA isolate, giving expressed TCRB sequences. Data came from immunoSEQ multiplex PCR; TCRdb stores just in-frame clones and leaves some out. This sample has some 290,000 clones, with 20% to 25% found just once. Sequenced sample: naive CD4+ T cells from blood. These receptors were collected from a woman aged 30 to 39 with type 1 diabetes.

The chain is built from TRBV23-1 and TRBJ2-2; D unresolved. TRBV23-1 is an open reading frame whose function is uncertain. V was cut by 3 bases and J by 6 bases, with 11 bases left in between. The CDR3 length is 14 residues. CDR3 protein: CASSHLSVAGELFF. The CDR3, as DNA: TGCGCCAGCAGTCATCTTAGTGTCGCCGGGGAGCTGTTTTTT.

The chain has TRBV29-1 and TRBJ2-1; 14 positions agree with TRBD2. From germline, CDR1 is SQVTM and CDR2 ANQGSEA. The CDR3 is 15 amino acids. V shed 2 bases, J shed 9 bases, and the junction held 6 bases outside the gene matches. The CDR3 loop reads CSVEMGLAGDSEQFF. DNA of the CDR3: TGCAGCGTTGAAATGGGACTAGCGGGAGATAGTGAGCAGTTCTTC.

The chain recombines TRBV4-2 with TRBJ1-5; D remains ambiguous. The CDR3 length is 17 residues. Germline V gene lookup returns CDR1 LGHNA and CDR2 YNFKEQ. Trimming shortened V by 0 bases and J by 4 bases, and 16 bases separated the two germline ends. This chain's CDR3 is CASSQETLDETNQPQHF. The CDR3 DNA sequence: TGTGCCAGCAGCCAAGAGACACTGGATGAGACAAATCAGCCCCAGCATTTT.

The chain carries TRBV29-1 and TRBJ1-5, with a tentative D call TRBD1 (5 bases). The CDR3 covers 13 residues. The V gene lost 4 bases and the J gene lost 5 bases, with 12 bases spanning the gap. Germline CDR1 is SQVTM and CDR2 is ANQGSEA. CDR3 protein: CSVGWGFDQPQHF. CDR3 DNA: TGCAGCGTTGGGTGGGGCTTCGATCAGCCCCAGCATTTT.

The chain carries TRBV27 and TRBJ2-5; weak D call: TRBD2 (5 bases). The CDR3 length is 14 residues. CDR1 is MNHEY, CDR2 SMNVEV, per germline (reference sequence). Between the trimmed V and J ends, which lost 3 bases and 5 bases, there was a span of 13 bases. In nucleotides, the CDR3 is TGTGCCAGCAGTTTGAAGTTACGCGGGGAGACCCAGTACTTC. Protein: CASSLKLRGETQYF.

The chain couples TRBV7-9 to TRBJ2-1, with 7 bases aligning to TRBD2. From germline, CDR1 is SEHNR and CDR2 FQNEAQ (reference sequence). V shed 4 bases, J shed 0 bases, and the junction held 9 bases outside the gene matches. The CDR3 runs 17 residues. This chain's CDR3 is CASSSGGLPHSYNEQFF. The CDR3 region has the DNA TGTGCCAGCAGCTCCGGGGGACTACCCCACTCCTACAATGAGCAGTTCTTC.

This clone was detected only a few times. The chain uses TRBV7-3 and TRBJ1-5; weak D call: TRBD1 (5 bases). The germline V gene has CDR1 SGHTA and CDR2 FQGTGA. Trimming pared 2 bases from V and 8 bases from J, leaving 13 bases between. CDR3 length equals 14 residues. The DNA of the CDR3 is TGTGCCAGCAGCTTACACGGGGGATCCGAGCCCCAGCATTTT. Translating gives CASSLHGGSEPQHF.

The chain carries TRBV27 and TRBJ1-2; D possibly corresponds to TRBD1 (6 bases). There are 12 residues in the CDR3. Germline lookup yields CDR1 MNHEY and CDR2 SMNVEV (reference sequence). V lost 3 bases to trimming and J lost 8 bases, with 10 bases between them. CDR3 amino acids: CASSLTGAGYTF. In DNA form, the CDR3 reads TGTGCCAGCAGTTTGACAGGAGCAGGCTACACCTTC.

This chain connects TRBV5-1 to TRBJ2-3; the match to TRBD2 covers 11 bases. Germline loops: CDR1 SGHRS, CDR2 YFSETQ. There are 16 residues in the CDR3. J lost 8 bases, V lost 4 bases, and 12 bases had no gene match. CDR3 loop: CASSAGTSGTLGTQYF. CDR3 nucleotides: TGCGCCAGCAGCGCGGGGACTAGCGGTACCCTCGGTACGCAGTATTTT.

This sequence joins TRBV5-4 and TRBJ1-1; 9 bases agree with TRBD1. The V gene's germline CDR1 is SGHNT and CDR2 YYREEE (reference sequence). The trim removed 4 bases at V and 4 bases at J, leaving 5 bases unmatched. The CDR3 is 14 residues long. The CDR3 loop reads CASSGGQGFTEAFF. The DNA for the CDR3 is TGTGCCAGCAGCGGCGGACAGGGGTTCACTGAAGCTTTCTTT.

The chain couples TRBV29-1 to TRBJ1-1; D is unresolved. Germline CDR1 and CDR2: SQVTM and ANQGSEA. This CDR3 has 10 residues. V gave up 7 bases and J gave up 8 bases, with 11 bases separating them. CDR3 loop: CSGRSIEAFF. CDR3 nucleotide sequence: TGCAGCGGTCGGTCCATCGAAGCTTTCTTT.

In regard to this clone: One junction end disagrees with the germline gene, perhaps due to a read error. The J gene is TRBJ2-1, the V gene TRBV4-1, with 8 bases aligning to TRBD1. The CDR3 is made up of 16 amino acids. CDR1 and CDR2 (germline): MGHRA, YSYEKL. CDR3 sequence (DNA): TGTGCCAGCAGCCACAGGGGGGCGGGATCCGACAATGAGCAGTTCTTC. Translated: CASSHRGAGSDNEQFF.

In its sample, this clone was seen a few times. The CDR3 DNA reads TGTGCCAGCAGCTTCAGGGATTCCTACGAGCAGTACTTC. Protein sequence: CASSFRDSYEQYF. The chain recombines TRBV5-6 with TRBJ2-7; TRBD1 is a possible D gene (5 bases). Germline loops: CDR1 SGHDT, CDR2 YYEEEE. Trimming pared 2 bases from V and 1 base from J, leaving 7 bases between. The CDR3 loop spans 13 amino acids. The entire variable domain, with the rest obtained from reference TRBV5-6 and TRBJ2-7, is as follows: DAGVTQSPTHLIKTRGQQVTLRCSPKSGHDTVSWYQQALGQGPQFIFQYYEEEERQRGNFPDRFSGHQFPNYSSELNVNALLLGDSALYLCASSFRDSYEQYFGPGTRLTVT.

This clone has only a few counts. CDR3 protein: CASSFPGTGNHEQYF. In nucleotides, the CDR3 is TGTGCCAGCAGCTTTCCCGGGACAGGGAACCACGAGCAGTACTTC. This chain connects TRBV14 to TRBJ2-7, with 9 nucleotides matching TRBD1. Germline assignment: CDR1 SGHDN and CDR2 FVKESK. V gave up 5 bases and J gave up 5 bases; unmatched junction bases: 10. The CDR3 is made up of 15 amino acids. The variable domain in full, completed from reference TRBV14 and TRBJ2-7, reads EAGVTQFPSHSVIEKGQTVTLRCDPISGHDNLYWYRRVMGKEIKFLLHFVKESKQDESGMPNNRFLAERTGGTYSTLKVQPAELEDSGVYFCASSFPGTGNHEQYFGPGTRLTVT.

This clone was counted between two and nine times. CDR3 bases: TGCGCCAGCAGCCCCTACCCAGGGAGCGGGAGGACCGCTGAGCAGTTCTTC. As protein: CASSPYPGSGRTAEQFF. The chain combines TRBV4-1 with TRBJ2-1, with TRBD2 matching 9 bases. Germline loops: CDR1 MGHRA, CDR2 YSYEKL. The CDR3 extends over 17 amino acids. The junction had 16 bases not matched to a gene; V was cut back by 4 bases and J by 9 bases.

This clone was detected a few times. The chain employs TRBV29-1 and TRBJ2-1; TRBD2 aligns across 9 bases. V shed 5 bases and J 6 bases; nucleotides not matched to a gene: 5. This CDR3 is 13 amino acids long. Germline values: CDR1 SQVTM, CDR2 ANQGSEA. The CDR3 sequence is CSVMREGRNEQFF. CDR3 bases: TGCAGCGTTATGCGGGAGGGCCGCAATGAGCAGTTCTTC.

With regard to this clone: Other DNA sequences from this sample encode an identical CDR3 as well. J is TRBJ1-4 and V is TRBV18, with 8 bases identical to TRBD1. Germline trimming cut 3 bases from V and 5 bases from J; bases unmatched to any gene: 2. CDR3 length: 14 amino acids. Germline CDR1 is KGHSH and CDR2 is LQKENI. The CDR3 here is CASSPGTGNEKLFF. In DNA form, the CDR3 reads TGTGCCAGCTCACCGGGGACAGGAAATGAAAAACTGTTTTTT.

The V gene is TRBV6-4, the J gene TRBJ2-7, with TRBD1 matching 10 bases. Looked up from germline, CDR1 is MRHNA and CDR2 is SNTAGT. V lost 7 bases and J lost 4; bases outside the gene matches: 10. CDR3 size: 15 residues. Here the CDR3 reads CASNGQGVVGYEQYF. The CDR3 nucleotides read TGTGCCAGCAACGGACAGGGGGTCGTCGGGTACGAGCAGTACTTC.

The rearrangement joins TRBV28 to TRBJ2-7; possibly TRBD1 for D (6 bases). V dropped 6 bases and J dropped 2 bases, with 11 bases sitting between them. The CDR3 extends over 13 amino acids. Germline CDR1 and CDR2: MDHEN and SYDVKM. CDR3 sequence: CASRTGITYEQYF. The CDR3 region has the DNA TGTGCCAGCAGGACAGGTATTACCTACGAGCAGTACTTC.

The table lists this clone with a few counts. J is TRBJ2-5 and V is TRBV30; 9 bases align to TRBD1. V trimming: 3 bases; J trimming: 6 bases; junction bases outside the gene matches: 5. This CDR3 is 13 amino acids long. Germline V CDR1 and CDR2: GTSNPN, SVGIG (reference sequence). CDR3 loop: CAWSGQGMKTQYF. CDR3 DNA: TGTGCCTGGAGCGGACAGGGGATGAAGACCCAGTACTTC.

This sequence joins TRBV7-3 and TRBJ2-5, with 11 bases lining up with TRBD2. After removal of 6 bases from V and 14 bases from J, the junction contained 20 bases not matched to a gene. Germline V gene sequence: CDR1 SGHTA, CDR2 FQGTGA. The CDR3 sequence is 16 residues long. The CDR3 spells CASRSTGAGTSGVSYF. As DNA, the CDR3 is TGTGCCAGCAGGTCAACGGGGGCCGGGACTAGCGGTGTTAGCTACTTC.

The V gene is TRBV5-1, the J gene TRBJ2-5; 8 positions match TRBD2. Germline CDR1 and CDR2: SGHRS and YFSETQ. J gave up 5 bases and V 4 bases, and 10 bases lay outside the gene matches. This CDR3 spans 15 amino acids. The CDR3 DNA is TGCGCCAGCAGCCCAGTAGCGGGACTGGGGGAGACCCAGTACTTC. Its translation: CASSPVAGLGETQYF.

This chain joins TRBV15 and TRBJ2-7; 12 bases are a match to TRBD1. Germline CDR1 and CDR2: LNHNV and YYDKDF (reference sequence). This CDR3 is 13 amino acids long. J lost 7 bases, V lost 7 bases, and 5 bases had no gene match. CDR3 amino acids: CATTRDRGREQYF. CDR3 sequence (DNA): TGTGCCACCACTCGGGACAGGGGGCGAGAGCAGTACTTC. The whole variable domain, remainder taken from reference TRBV15 and TRBJ2-7, is DAMVIQNPRYQVTQFGKPVTLSCSQTLNHNVMYWYQQKSSQAPKLLFHYYDKDFNNEADTPDNFQSRRPNTSFCFLDIRSPGLGDTAMYLCATTRDRGREQYFGPGTRLTVT.

The chain uses TRBV5-1 and TRBJ1-1; D not resolved. The CDR3 has 14 residues. The V end lost 2 bases, the J end lost 0 bases, and 8 bases lay between the germline ends. Per the germline V gene, CDR1 is SGHRS and CDR2 is YFSETQ. CDR3 residues: CASSLSTVNTEAFF. Here the CDR3 DNA reads TGCGCCAGCAGCTTAAGTACTGTGAACACTGAAGCTTTCTTT.